These 27 T cell receptor beta chains were sequenced from one sample in a study of cytotoxic CD8 clonotypes in ibrutinib-treated CLL. Sequencing used immunoSEQ multiplex PCR; TCRdb keeps in-frame clones, though not all of them. The sample has approximately 340,000 clones, 67% seen once. The sequences come from PBMCs, collected after 36 months of ibrutinib treatment. These TCRs come from a human donor with chronic lymphocytic leukemia.

The chain carries TRBV6-1 and TRBJ2-3; 12 bases are shared with TRBD2. The CDR3 is 18 residues long. Germline V gene data show CDR1 as MNHNS and CDR2 as SASEGT. Trimming at V came to 3 bases and at J to 0 bases, leaving 7 bases not matched to a gene. The CDR3 coding sequence is TGTGCCAGCAGTGACCGACTAGCGGGAGCCATTAGCACAGATACGCAGTATTTT. This encodes CASSDRLAGAISTDTQYF.

The V and J genes are TRBV7-8 and TRBJ2-1; D gene ambiguous. Germline V gene lookup returns CDR1 SGHVS and CDR2 FQNEAQ. V was shortened by 3 bases and J by 6 bases, with 15 bases between the two germline ends. This CDR3 spans 15 amino acids. For the CDR3, the DNA is TGTGCCAGCAGCTTGAGGTGGAGAGACCGCAATGAGCAGTTCTTC. Translation: CASSLRWRDRNEQFF. Full variable domain (remainder filled in from reference TRBV7-8 and TRBJ2-1): GAGVSQSPRYKVAKRGQDVALRCDPISGHVSLFWYQQALGQGPEFLTYFQNEAQLDKSGLPSDRFFAERPEGSVSTLKIQRTQQEDSAVYLCASSLRWRDRNEQFFGPGTRLTVL.

The chain recombines TRBV29-1 with TRBJ2-5; weak D call: TRBD1 (5 bases). V lost 6 bases, J lost 4 bases, and 15 bases lay in between. CDR1 and CDR2 from the germline V gene are SQVTM and ANQGSEA. CDR3 length: 13 residues. The CDR3: CSVASRALETQYF. CDR3 nucleotides: TGCAGCGTGGCCAGCAGGGCGTTAGAGACCCAGTACTTC. The full variable domain, with the rest looked up from reference TRBV29-1 and TRBJ2-5, is SAVISQKPSRDICQRGTSLTIQCQVDSQVTMMFWYRQQPGQSLTLIATANQGSEATYESGFVIDKFPISRPNLTFSTLTVSNMSPEDSSIYLCSVASRALETQYFGPGTRLLVL.

This clone was recorded a few times. This chain uses TRBV10-3 with TRBJ2-1, with TRBD1 as a possible D gene (5 bases). The V gene's germline CDR1 is ENHRY and CDR2 SYGVKD. V was shortened by 5 bases and J by 5 bases, with 10 bases between the two germline ends. CDR3 length: 13 amino acids. CDR3 amino acids: CAISQGMNNEQFF. For the CDR3, the DNA is TGTGCCATCAGTCAGGGAATGAACAATGAGCAGTTCTTC.

This chain connects TRBV27 to TRBJ1-1; the D is unclear. Trimming cost V 0 bases and J 2 bases, with 10 bases left between them. CDR1 is MNHEY, CDR2 SMNVEV, per germline (reference sequence). This CDR3 has 15 residues. This CDR3 reads CASSLSVRRNTEAFF. As DNA, the CDR3 is TGTGCCAGCAGTTTATCGGTCCGCCGTAACACTGAAGCTTTCTTT.

The V and J genes are TRBV27 and TRBJ2-1; TRBD1 is a possible D gene (6 bases). V lost 5 bases, J lost 0 bases, and 14 bases lay in between. Looked up from germline, CDR1 is MNHEY and CDR2 is SMNVEV (reference sequence). This CDR3 spans 16 amino acids. The DNA for the CDR3 is TGTGCCAGCAGTCCACAGGGCCCCGGCTCCTACAATGAGCAGTTCTTC. The encoded protein is CASSPQGPGSYNEQFF.

This clone has only one observation. The rearrangement joins TRBV10-1 to TRBJ1-5; D is unclear. The CDR3 loop spans 15 amino acids. CDR1 and CDR2 from the germline V gene are WNHNN and SYGVQD (reference sequence). V was cut by 3 bases and J by 6 bases, with 15 bases left in between. CDR3 nucleotide sequence: TGCGCCAGCAGTGACCGGGGTCGGGTTAGTCAGCCCCAGCATTTT. This sequence encodes CASSDRGRVSQPQHF.

This clone was observed a handful of times. The chain uses TRBV19 and TRBJ1-5; the D is unclear. The CDR3 extends over 12 amino acids. CDR1 is LNHDA and CDR2 is SQIVND in the germline V gene (reference sequence). The germline V and J ends were trimmed by 1 base and 4 bases, with 2 bases remaining between them. The DNA of the CDR3 is TGTGCCAGTAGTATAGCAAATCAGCCCCAGCATTTT. This codes for CASSIANQPQHF.

The V and J genes are TRBV19 and TRBJ1-2; possible D gene TRBD1, 5 bases. There are 15 residues in the CDR3. Germline CDR1 LNHDA, CDR2 SQIVND (reference sequence). Trimming left V 6 bases short and J 3 bases short, with 17 bases between. CDR3 sequence: CASRYKPGTYYGYTF. For the CDR3, the DNA is TGTGCCAGTAGATATAAACCCGGGACTTACTATGGCTACACCTTC.

The V and J genes are TRBV7-9 and TRBJ2-1; TRBD1 agrees at 10 bases. With V trimmed by 5 bases and J by 9 bases, 10 bases remained unmatched. In germline, CDR1 is SEHNR, CDR2 FQNEAQ (reference sequence). The CDR3 sequence is 15 residues long. CDR3 loop: CASSPGQGSLGEQFF. CDR3 DNA sequence: TGTGCCAGCAGCCCGGGACAGGGGAGTTTGGGTGAGCAGTTCTTC.

The chain combines TRBV10-3 with TRBJ2-3; 10 nucleotides line up with TRBD2. V dropped 6 bases and J dropped 3; count of bases not matched to a gene: 3. The germline V gene has CDR1 ENHRY and CDR2 SYGVKD. The CDR3 length is 14 residues. CDR3 sequence reads: CAIRRTSGTDTQYF. DNA of the CDR3: TGTGCCATCAGACGGACTAGCGGTACAGATACGCAGTATTTT.

This clone has just a few counts. V gene TRBV5-1 combines with J gene TRBJ1-5, with TRBD1 matching 8 bases. The V and J ends lost 4 bases and 7 bases, in that order; junction bases with no gene match: 10. Germline assignment: CDR1 SGHRS and CDR2 YFSETQ. The CDR3 totals 15 residues. The CDR3 spells CASSTGTGALQPQHF. CDR3 DNA: TGCGCCAGCAGCACCGGGACAGGCGCTCTCCAGCCCCAGCATTTT. Together with reference TRBV5-1 and TRBJ1-5, the CDR3 gives the full variable domain: KAGVTQTPRYLIKTRGQQVTLSCSPISGHRSVSWYQQTPGQGLQFLFEYFSETQRNKGNFPGRFSGRQFSNSRSEMNVSTLELGDSALYLCASSTGTGALQPQHFGDGTRLSIL.

This chain uses TRBV28 with TRBJ2-7; TRBD1 or TRBD2 may be the D gene (5 bases each). CDR1 is MDHEN and CDR2 is SYDVKM in the germline V gene. Trimming took 2 bases from V and 2 from J, leaving 19 bases between them. There are 17 residues in the CDR3. CDR3 in DNA: TGTGCCAGCAGTTTAGGCCCGAGGTGGGGGAGCCCCTACGAGCAGTACTTC. This translates into CASSLGPRWGSPYEQYF.

This sequence joins TRBV5-1 and TRBJ1-1, with D unclear. V was pared by 0 bases and J by 0 bases, with 6 bases between. Germline CDR1 reads SGHRS; CDR2 reads YFSETQ. The length of the CDR3 is 14 residues. The CDR3 loop reads CASSLVMVNTEAFF. The CDR3 DNA reads TGCGCCAGCAGCTTGGTTATGGTGAACACTGAAGCTTTCTTT.

V usage is TRBV6-1 and J usage is TRBJ2-7; TRBD1 aligns across 7 bases. In germline, CDR1 is MNHNS, CDR2 SASEGT. V was clipped by 7 bases and J by 2 bases; unmatched bases: 8. CDR3 size: 14 residues. Written as DNA, the CDR3 is TGTGCCAGCATTCCCCCCCAGGGGGCCTACGAGCAGTACTTC. Translation: CASIPPQGAYEQYF.

The V call is TRBV5-1, the J call TRBJ1-1, with a possible D match to TRBD1 (6 bases). Germline CDR1 reads SGHRS; CDR2 reads YFSETQ. The CDR3 is 17 amino acids. Trimming removed 1 base from V and 1 base from J, with 17 bases in between. Written as DNA, the CDR3 is TGCGCCAGCAGCTTGCTTCCAGGGGAGGGGACGAACACTGAAGCTTTCTTT. Residues: CASSLLPGEGTNTEAFF. Full variable domain (missing parts from reference TRBV5-1 and TRBJ1-1): KAGVTQTPRYLIKTRGQQVTLSCSPISGHRSVSWYQQTPGQGLQFLFEYFSETQRNKGNFPGRFSGRQFSNSRSEMNVSTLELGDSALYLCASSLLPGEGTNTEAFFGQGTRLTVV.

V usage is TRBV4-1 and J usage is TRBJ2-5, with a weak D call TRBD2 (7 bases). Per germline, CDR1 MGHRA and CDR2 YSYEKL. V lost 2 bases and J 5 bases, leaving 15 bases between the germline ends. The CDR3 extends over 15 amino acids. CDR3 loop: CASSQRGGGEETQYF. The CDR3 DNA reads TGCGCCAGCAGCCAAAGGGGCGGGGGCGAGGAGACCCAGTACTTC.

This clone has only a few counts. V gene TRBV19 combines with J gene TRBJ2-7; no reliable D call. V dropped 3 bases and J dropped 1 base, with 10 bases sitting between them. The CDR3 has 14 residues. Germline CDR1 reads LNHDA; CDR2 reads SQIVND (reference sequence). Written as DNA, the CDR3 is TGTGCCAGTAGTATTTTCCTGGGGTCCTACGAGCAGTACTTC. It specifies CASSIFLGSYEQYF.

J is TRBJ2-7 and V is TRBV11-3, with D tentatively TRBD2 (5 bases). The CDR3 totals 13 residues. The germline V gene has CDR1 SGHNT and CDR2 YENEEA. V was trimmed by 5 bases and J by 4 bases, leaving 12 bases between them. CDR3 DNA: TGTGCCAGCAGCCCGGCGGCGGGTTACGAGCAGTACTTC. Protein product: CASSPAAGYEQYF.

The genes are TRBV4-2 and TRBJ2-1; weak D call: TRBD2 (6 bases). This CDR3 has 17 residues. Trimming stripped 4 bases from V and 4 bases from J, with 20 bases between. CDR1 is LGHNA and CDR2 is YNFKEQ in the germline V gene. In DNA, the CDR3 is TGTGCCAGCAGCCTGGTACCTCGGGGGACCCTTTACAATGAGCAGTTCTTC. Translating it yields CASSLVPRGTLYNEQFF.

This clone was counted only a few times. The chain has TRBV2 and TRBJ1-5, with D perhaps TRBD1 (5 bases). Germline V CDR1 and CDR2: SNHLY, FYNNEI. The ends were cut back, 7 bases at V and 0 bases at J, with 13 bases in the middle. CDR3 size: 15 residues. The CDR3 nucleotides are TGTGCCAGCACCTTGACAGAGTATAGCAATCAGCCCCAGCATTTT. Residues: CASTLTEYSNQPQHF. Full variable domain (missing parts from reference TRBV2 and TRBJ1-5): EPEVTQTPSHQVTQMGQEVILRCVPISNHLYFYWYRQILGQKVEFLVSFYNNEISEKSEIFDDQFSVERPDGSNFTLKIRSTKLEDSAMYFCASTLTEYSNQPQHFGDGTRLSIL.

The J gene is TRBJ1-1, the V gene TRBV29-1; D gene ambiguous. Germline CDR1 is SQVTM and CDR2 is ANQGSEA. CDR3 length equals 11 residues. With 8 bases removed from V and 3 bases from J, the gap between germline ends came to 10 bases. CDR3 DNA sequence: TGCAGCTACGACACTTACACTGAAGCTTTCTTT. Translated, it gives CSYDTYTEAFF.

The rearrangement uses TRBV27 and TRBJ1-5, with a tentative D call TRBD1 (6 bases). There are 12 residues in the CDR3. Germline V gene data show CDR1 as MNHEY and CDR2 as SMNVEV (reference sequence). The V end was cut by 5 bases, the J end by 6 bases, with 8 bases between. The CDR3 protein is CASSGGGQPQHF. The DNA of the CDR3 is TGTGCCAGCAGTGGGGGCGGTCAGCCCCAGCATTTT.

CDR3 residues: CASSQMADTQYF. CDR3 nucleotide sequence: TGCGCCAGCAGCCAAATGGCAGATACGCAGTATTTT. The rearrangement uses TRBV4-1 and TRBJ2-3; no reliable D call. Germline lookup yields CDR1 MGHRA and CDR2 YSYEKL. The CDR3 contains 12 residues. V lost 2 bases and J 4 bases, leaving 4 bases between the germline ends.

The V gene is TRBV2, the J gene TRBJ1-2, with D maybe TRBD1 (5 bases). V was trimmed by 6 bases and J by 12 bases, leaving 32 bases between them. The CDR3 runs to 17 residues. Germline-derived CDR1 and CDR2 are SNHLY and FYNNEI. Here the CDR3 reads CASRDRTWPGPSMADTF. The CDR3 nucleotides read TGTGCCAGCAGGGATAGGACGTGGCCAGGGCCCTCTATGGCTGACACCTTC.

This clone was observed a few times. The CDR3 spells CASSPGQYYGYTF. The CDR3 bases are TGTGCCAGCAGCCCGGGACAATACTATGGCTACACCTTC. V and J are TRBV7-6 and TRBJ1-2; D may be TRBD1 (6 bases). The CDR3 loop spans 13 amino acids. Germline lookup yields CDR1 SGHVS and CDR2 FNYEAQ. The ends were cut back, 5 bases at V and 3 bases at J, with 10 bases in the middle.

Only a few counts were recorded for this clone. The chain carries TRBV6-5 and TRBJ2-7; 9 positions agree with TRBD2. Germline V gene data show CDR1 as MNHEY and CDR2 as SVGAGI. CDR3 size: 15 residues. Unmatched junction bases numbered 8, after V lost 6 bases and J lost 2 bases. CDR3 coding DNA: TGTGCCAGCAGGATGCGGGGGGGGTATACCTACGAGCAGTACTTC. This translates into CASRMRGGYTYEQYF.